This TCR beta chain derives from a study of blood T cell repertoires in COVID-19. Study in general: Researchers got acute and convalescent COVID-19 samples from the United States, Italy and Spain. T cells, B-cell-depleted T cells, or PBMCs provided the cDNA or gDNA that served as material.

Per the original data handling: Nucleated cell counts were estimated from reference gene primer amplification. Produced via immunoSEQ multiplex PCR; TCRdb's table is partial and in-frame only. V, J and clone size are taken as reported in that table, and D and trimming were inferred from the DNA itself. The data contain roughly 260,000 clones, about 87% of them seen just once; the ten biggest clones take up under 2.5%. Germline CDR1 SGHRS, CDR2 YFSETQ. V was trimmed by 1 base and J by 1 base, leaving 5 bases between them. CDR3 length: 13 residues. This TCR came from a woman in her 50s with acute or convalescent COVID-19. V is TRBV5-1 and J is TRBJ1-1; D not resolved. The sample taken for sequencing was peripheral blood. CDR3 DNA sequence: TGCGCCAGCAGCTTGACTAGGAACACTGAAGCTTTCTTT. As protein: CASSLTRNTEAFF.